A single sample is the source of the 18 T cell receptor beta chains below, sequenced in a study of identical twins (dated by TCRdb to the mid-2010s). The library was prepared using 5' RACE. TCRdb names Illumina HiSeq 2000 as the instrument used. The public reads were run again by TCRdb, first through fastp at Q25 and then through MiXCR, and only productive beta chains were kept. Duplicate CDR3 protein sequences are folded into a single record with the most common DNA and genes. This sample comprises approximately 680,000 distinct CDR3 sequences, around 7.5% of them detected only once. The leading ten clones occupy roughly 1.6% of the sample. Separately, the same data were catalogued under a study of yellow fever vaccine responses in identical twins.

Sequenced input: PBMCs. These receptor sequences come from a young woman in good health.

This clonotype was counted between two and nine times. The chain is built from TRBV10-3 and TRBJ2-7; 13 positions agree with TRBD2. V dropped 3 bases and J dropped 7; count of bases not matched to a gene: 6. This CDR3 spans 15 amino acids. Germline loops: CDR1 ENHRY, CDR2 SYGVKD. The CDR3 sequence: CAISEGLAGVREQYF. CDR3 DNA: TGTGCCATCAGTGAAGGACTAGCGGGAGTAAGGGAGCAGTACTTC.

This chain connects TRBV11-2 to TRBJ2-7; TRBD1 is a possible D gene (6 bases). The V end lost 5 bases, the J end lost 2 bases, and 13 bases lay between the germline ends. The CDR3 covers 14 residues. CDR1 and CDR2 (germline): SGHAT, FQNNGV. CDR3 sequence: CASSAGPGAYEQYF. Written as DNA, the CDR3 is TGTGCCAGCAGCGCTGGGCCAGGGGCCTACGAGCAGTACTTC.

This clonotype was seen at least ten times. This chain connects TRBV10-3 to TRBJ1-2, with 8 bases identical to TRBD1. The CDR3 sequence is 22 residues long. Germline values: CDR1 ENHRY, CDR2 SYGVKD. Germline trimming cut 0 bases from V and 5 bases from J; bases unmatched to any gene: 26. DNA of the CDR3: TGTGCCATCAGTGAGTCCTGGACAGGGAACACCGCGGGACGAGTCCCCGAATATGGCTACACCTTC. It codes for CAISESWTGNTAGRVPEYGYTF.

This clonotype was observed at least ten times. This chain joins TRBV29-1 and TRBJ1-1; D is undetermined. The CDR3 totals 11 residues. Trimming took off 3 bases at V and 8 bases at J, with 10 bases between the two ends. Germline V lookup: CDR1 SQVTM, CDR2 ANQGSEA. CDR3: CSVDGQTEAFF. DNA of the CDR3: TGCAGCGTTGATGGGCAAACAGAAGCTTTCTTT.

This clonotype was counted at least ten times. The J gene is TRBJ1-2, the V gene TRBV20-1; maybe TRBD1 (5 bases). Germline values: CDR1 DFQATT, CDR2 SNEGSKA (reference sequence). The CDR3 is 14 amino acids. V was clipped by 7 bases and J by 1 base, with 16 bases between them. This chain's CDR3 is CSGQGLSFNYGYTF. The CDR3 bases are TGCAGTGGGCAGGGACTATCGTTTAACTATGGCTACACCTTC.

This clonotype came up a few times. The chain couples TRBV29-1 to TRBJ2-2; D is perhaps TRBD1 (5 bases). Germline-derived CDR1 and CDR2 are SQVTM and ANQGSEA. This CDR3 spans 11 amino acids. V was shortened by 8 bases and J by 6 bases, with 10 bases between the two germline ends. CDR3 coding DNA: TGCAGCTTTAGGGGTCCCGGGGAGCTGTTTTTT. Protein product: CSFRGPGELFF.

The rearrangement links TRBV2 to TRBJ2-2; TRBD2 agrees at 9 bases. V was clipped by 2 bases and J by 4 bases; unmatched bases: 8. Germline CDR1 is SNHLY and CDR2 is FYNNEI. The CDR3 has 17 residues. CDR3 residues: CASSERSGGFTTGELFF. CDR3 DNA sequence: TGTGCCAGCAGTGAAAGGAGCGGGGGGTTTACCACCGGGGAGCTGTTTTTT.

The CDR3 bases are TGCAGTGCTCCCGCCGTAGCGGGAGTAGTGATGAATGAGCAGTTCTTC. Its protein product is CSAPAVAGVVMNEQFF. The rearrangement uses TRBV20-1 and TRBJ2-1; TRBD2 matches 9 bases. The CDR3 totals 16 residues. Losses at the gene ends were 5 bases for V and 7 bases for J; bases not matched to a gene: 15. Germline lookup yields CDR1 DFQATT and CDR2 SNEGSKA (reference sequence).

This chain joins TRBV12-3 or TRBV12-4 and TRBJ1-2; D uncertain. The CDR3 loop spans 12 amino acids. V was cut by 10 bases and J by 0 bases, with 9 bases left in between. CDR3 amino acids: CATQRTNYGYTF. CDR3 nucleotides: TGTGCCACACAGAGGACTAACTATGGCTACACCTTC.

This clonotype occurred a few times. J is TRBJ2-5 and V is TRBV28, with 8 bases lining up with TRBD2. Germline V gives CDR1 MDHEN, CDR2 SYDVKM. V lost 3 bases and J lost 3; bases outside the gene matches: 9. CDR3 length: 16 residues. CDR3 loop: CASSLSGSPTEETQYF. CDR3 coding DNA: TGTGCCAGCAGTTTGAGCGGGAGCCCTACGGAAGAGACCCAGTACTTC.

This chain connects TRBV27 to TRBJ2-3; 11 bases match TRBD2. V lost 3 bases and J lost 6; bases outside the gene matches: 11. CDR1 is MNHEY, CDR2 SMNVEV, per germline (reference sequence). The CDR3 covers 17 residues. In DNA, the CDR3 is TGTGCCAGCAGTTTGGGGATAACTAGCGGGAGTTGGGATACGCAGTATTTT. Its protein product is CASSLGITSGSWDTQYF.

The chain employs TRBV5-5 and TRBJ2-2; D is ambiguous. The CDR3 extends over 16 amino acids. Germline V CDR1 and CDR2: SGHKS, YYEKEE (reference sequence). V was clipped by 4 bases and J by 3 bases, with 16 bases between them. This CDR3 is CASSPGLVRYTGELFF. The CDR3 nucleotides are TGTGCCAGCAGCCCTGGGCTGGTCCGCTACACCGGGGAGCTGTTTTTT.

The chain recombines TRBV20-1 with TRBJ2-1; D is ambiguous. Germline V gene sequence: CDR1 DFQATT, CDR2 SNEGSKA (reference sequence). This CDR3 spans 14 amino acids. Trimming removed 6 bases at V and 0 bases at J, with 12 bases between. The DNA for the CDR3 is TGCAGTGCACAAGCCACGAGCTCCTACAATGAGCAGTTCTTC. Its protein product is CSAQATSSYNEQFF.

V usage is TRBV7-6 and J usage is TRBJ2-1; 11 bases line up with TRBD2. Per germline, CDR1 SGHVS and CDR2 FNYEAQ. With 4 bases clipped from V and 6 bases from J, the junction kept 8 bases outside the gene matches. The CDR3 spans 16 residues. The CDR3 DNA follows: TGTGCCAGCAGCTCCGTGACTAGCGGGGCGGGCAATGAGCAGTTCTTC. Its protein is CASSSVTSGAGNEQFF.

This clonotype was counted ten times or more. The rearrangement uses TRBV29-1 and TRBJ2-1; 10 bases are shared with TRBD1. Germline CDR1 SQVTM, CDR2 ANQGSEA. The CDR3 runs to 16 residues. After removal of 0 bases from V and 7 bases from J, the junction contained 9 bases not matched to a gene. This CDR3 is CSVEDLDRGRKNEQFF. As DNA, the CDR3 is TGCAGCGTTGAAGATCTTGACAGGGGGCGAAAGAATGAGCAGTTCTTC.

The rearrangement uses TRBV7-9 and TRBJ1-1; no clear D. The CDR3 has 14 amino acids. The germline V and J ends were trimmed by 0 bases and 4 bases, with 9 bases remaining between them. Germline values: CDR1 SEHNR, CDR2 FQNEAQ (reference sequence). The CDR3 nucleotides read TGTGCCAGCAGCTTAGCGCCCAGAGTCACTGAAGCTTTCTTT. Residues: CASSLAPRVTEAFF.

This clonotype was seen only once. J is TRBJ2-1 and V is TRBV7-9; 9 nucleotides agree with TRBD2. The CDR3 runs 16 residues. The trim removed 4 bases at V and 4 bases at J, leaving 8 bases unmatched. Germline values: CDR1 SEHNR, CDR2 FQNEAQ (reference sequence). The CDR3 nucleotides read TGTGCCAGCAGCTCCCGGGGTAGCGGGAGATACAATGAGCAGTTCTTC. Translation gives CASSSRGSGRYNEQFF.

V gene TRBV27 combines with J gene TRBJ2-1; D gene ambiguous. Germline CDR1 and CDR2: MNHEY and SMNVEV (reference sequence). The V and J ends lost 2 bases and 0 bases respectively, with 8 bases between them. The length of the CDR3 is 15 residues. CDR3 DNA sequence: TGTGCCAGCAGTTTAAGTAGATACTCCTACAATGAGCAGTTCTTC. It is translated as CASSLSRYSYNEQFF.